Below are 5 T cell receptor beta chains sequenced from a single sample in a study of blood T cell repertoires in COVID-19. Measured with immunoSEQ multiplex PCR; TCRdb has only the in-frame clones, and not every one. Of 61,000 or so clones listed, about 80% were seen once; the top ten hold around 3.4%. The sequencing input was peripheral blood. The origin of the receptors is an elderly woman with acute or convalescent COVID-19.

The rearrangement joins TRBV7-5 to TRBJ2-5; the table's TRBD2 call for D was not verified on the DNA. TRBV7-5 is a listed pseudogene. The CDR3 is 21 residues long. The CDR3 protein is CVRPTWDRAIKGLAGQETQYF. CDR3 nucleotide sequence: TGTGTCAGGCCGACATGGGACAGGGCCATAAAGGGACTAGCGGGACAAGAGACCCAGTACTTC.

This clone was seen just once. The CDR3 reads CASSLRGQPQHF. As DNA, the CDR3 is TGTGCCAGCAGCCTTCGCGGTCAGCCCCAGCATTTT. V usage is TRBV2 and J usage is TRBJ1-5, with D uncertain. The CDR3 extends over 12 amino acids. Trimming cost V 6 bases and J 6 bases, with 9 bases left between them. Germline loops: CDR1 SNHLY, CDR2 FYNNEI.

This clone has a handful of counts. In DNA, the CDR3 is TGTGCCAGTACCCCGGGACTAGCGGACACCGGGGAGCTGTTTTTT. Its protein is CASTPGLADTGELFF. The rearrangement joins TRBV19 to TRBJ2-2, with 11 bases lining up with TRBD2. This CDR3 has 15 amino acids. V lost 7 bases, J lost 3 bases, and 4 bases stayed unmatched. Germline V gives CDR1 LNHDA, CDR2 SQIVND (reference sequence).

J is TRBJ2-2 and V is TRBV10-1, with D perhaps TRBD1 (5 bases). Germline V gives CDR1 WNHNN, CDR2 SYGVQD (reference sequence). The CDR3 consists of 14 residues. V lost 10 bases to trimming and J lost 3 bases, with 15 bases between them. Here the CDR3 DNA reads TGCGCCACCGCCCGACAGCAACACACCGGGGAGCTGTTTTTT. This encodes CATARQQHTGELFF.

This sequence joins TRBV11-2 and TRBJ2-5; D unresolved. Per germline, CDR1 SGHAT and CDR2 FQNNGV. The CDR3 spans 13 residues. Between the trimmed V and J ends, which lost 3 bases and 1 base, there was a span of 6 bases. CDR3 in amino acids: CASSFSPQETQYF. CDR3 bases: TGTGCCAGCAGCTTTAGTCCCCAAGAGACCCAGTACTTC.